The following is a T cell receptor (beta chain) sequence with its context. This CDR3 is 14 amino acids long. CDR1 and CDR2 (germline): MNHNY, SVGAGI (reference sequence). Trimming stripped 5 bases from V and 7 bases from J, with 17 bases between. Assay: immunoSEQ multiplex PCR; the TCRdb copy retains only in-frame clones and omits some. The data hold 160,000 or so clones, with roughly 90% observed a single time. This entry comes from a study of blood T cell repertoires in COVID-19. Study in general: PBMCs, B-cell-depleted T cells, or T cells were the source of the cDNA or gDNA that made up the material.

The V and J genes are TRBV6-6 and TRBJ1-2; TRBD1 might be the D (6 bases). This clonotype was sampled from a man aged 18 to 30 with acute or convalescent COVID-19. Sequenced input: peripheral blood. For the CDR3, the DNA is TGTGCCAGCAGTACGAGACAGGCGGCTATTGGCTACACCTTC. Translation: CASSTRQAAIGYTF.